This entry concerns a single T cell receptor beta chain. The antigen is not known. TCRdb independently ran MiXCR on the 5' RACE reads; one entry per CDR3 protein. The table records roughly 370,000 distinct CDR3 sequences, 20% to 25% of them present only once. This entry is derived from a study of CD8 T cells in ankylosing spondylitis. General study results and limits: Ankylosing spondylitis blood appeared to carry a characteristic TCR beta motif of roughly eight highly homologous variants.

The origin of this receptor is a male donor with ankylosing spondylitis. The sequencing input was blood, either unsorted or a sorted T cell fraction (not recorded which).

CDR3 DNA sequence: TGTGCCAGCAGAACCGGACTAGCGGGCTACGAGCAGTACTTC. Protein product: CASRTGLAGYEQYF. The chain joins TRBV2 to TRBJ2-7; 11 positions match TRBD2. The CDR3 extends over 14 amino acids. CDR1 and CDR2 from the germline V gene are SNHLY and FYNNEI. The V segment lost 6 bases and the J segment 3 bases; nucleotides outside the gene matches: 4.